A single T cell receptor (beta chain) is shown here with its context. The target antigen is unknown. The V and J ends lost 6 bases and 0 bases respectively, with 9 bases between them. The CDR3 has 14 amino acids. Germline V lookup: CDR1 LNHDA, CDR2 SQIVND (reference sequence). This sample is part of a study of cytomegalovirus exposure and HLA in healthy donors. The study's findings and limits: When a later analysis compared HLA-associated TCR beta chains with equally common others, the HLA-associated chains turned out to be more clonally expanded and to have lower generation probabilities. Later work associated more than 15,000 TCR beta sequences with HLA alleles at 0.05 false discovery rate. The records held CMV serostatus as the only immune exposure information.

Primers included in the PCR were 60 Vbeta and 13 Jbeta primers. The data were produced by immunoSEQ multiplex PCR, yet TCRdb's version contains in-frame clones alone and is incomplete. The top ten hold more than 2% of the sample, which has 150,000 to 180,000 clones, more than 75% seen once. This receptor was taken from a woman aged 18 to 35 in good health and CMV-seronegative. The rearrangement joins TRBV19 to TRBJ1-3, with D tentatively TRBD1 (5 bases). Sequencing was carried out using PBMCs. The CDR3 here is CASREGRSGNTIYF. Written as DNA, the CDR3 is TGTGCCAGTAGGGAGGGGCGCTCTGGAAACACCATATATTTT.